These 19 T cell receptor beta chains originate from one sample sequenced in a study of blood T cell repertoires in COVID-19. Repertoires were generated with immunoSEQ multiplex PCR, while TCRdb's copy carries only in-frame clones and drops some. The sample includes 200,000 to 250,000 clones, about four fifths of them seen just once. Sequenced input: peripheral blood. All receptors come from a woman younger than 30 with acute or convalescent COVID-19.

The rearrangement uses TRBV2 and TRBJ2-1; 11 nucleotides line up with TRBD2. V was pared by 6 bases and J by 8 bases, with 12 bases of the junction left unmatched. In germline, CDR1 is SNHLY, CDR2 FYNNEI. The CDR3 length is 16 residues. CDR3 DNA: TGTGCCAGCAGCGAACTCACTAGCGGGAGTCGGGATGAGCAGTTCTTC. Translated, it gives CASSELTSGSRDEQFF. Filled out from reference TRBV2 and TRBJ2-1, the complete variable domain reads EPEVTQTPSHQVTQMGQEVILRCVPISNHLYFYWYRQILGQKVEFLVSFYNNEISEKSEIFDDQFSVERPDGSNFTLKIRSTKLEDSAMYFCASSELTSGSRDEQFFGPGTRLTVL.

This clone showed up just a few times. This rearrangement joins TRBV11-2 to TRBJ1-6; D is perhaps TRBD1 (5 bases). Trimming stripped 1 base from V and 7 bases from J, with 8 bases between. The V gene's germline CDR1 is SGHAT and CDR2 FQNNGV. The CDR3 extends over 14 amino acids. The CDR3 bases are TGTGCCAGCAGCTTAGGACAGTACAATTCACCCCTCCACTTT. Protein product: CASSLGQYNSPLHF.

As DNA, the CDR3 is TGTGCCAGCAGTTCGCCTGGTGTGAGCGGGGGGTGGGATACGCAGTATTTT. It specifies CASSSPGVSGGWDTQYF. V is TRBV28 and J is TRBJ2-3; 9 bases match TRBD2. Germline V gene lookup returns CDR1 MDHEN and CDR2 SYDVKM. This CDR3 is 17 amino acids long. Germline trimming cut 4 bases from V and 6 bases from J; bases unmatched to any gene: 14.

V gene TRBV11-1 combines with J gene TRBJ1-2; possibly TRBD1 for D (5 bases). This CDR3 is built from 15 residues. Trimming left V 1 base short and J 7 bases short, with 16 bases between. CDR1 and CDR2 from the germline V gene are SGHAT and FQDESV (reference sequence). The CDR3 reads CASSLDRQGFGGYTF. CDR3 bases: TGTGCCAGCAGCTTAGACCGGCAGGGATTTGGTGGCTACACCTTC. Drawing the rest from reference TRBV11-1 and TRBJ1-2, the complete variable domain is EAEVAQSPRYKITEKSQAVAFWCDPISGHATLYWYRQILGQGPELLVQFQDESVVDDSQLPKDRFSAERLKGVDSTLKIQPAELGDSAMYLCASSLDRQGFGGYTFGSGTRLTVV.

The chain links TRBV6-1 to TRBJ2-7; TRBD2 aligns across 8 bases. This CDR3 is 21 amino acids long. Germline trimming cut 0 bases from V and 0 bases from J; bases unmatched to any gene: 19. The germline gives CDR1 MNHNS, CDR2 SASEGT. The CDR3 reads CASSEAAPPELAENPSYEQYF. CDR3 bases: TGTGCCAGCAGTGAAGCCGCTCCACCCGAACTAGCGGAAAACCCCTCCTACGAGCAGTACTTC.

The chain uses TRBV10-3 and TRBJ2-7; 8 positions match TRBD1. Germline loops: CDR1 ENHRY, CDR2 SYGVKD. V dropped 6 bases and J dropped 1; count of bases not matched to a gene: 11. CDR3 length: 16 amino acids. DNA for the CDR3: TGTGCCATCAGCAACCTCGGGACAGGTTCTTCCTACGAGCAGTACTTC. This codes for CAISNLGTGSSYEQYF.

The chain links TRBV7-9 to TRBJ1-2, with 9 nucleotides matching TRBD1. Germline values: CDR1 SEHNR, CDR2 FQNEAQ (reference sequence). Trimming cost V 5 bases and J 7 bases; bases outside gene matches: 8. The CDR3 spans 14 residues. CDR3 DNA: TGTGCCAGCAGCCAAACACAGGGGGCGCTTGGCTACACCTTC. Its translation: CASSQTQGALGYTF.

This clone occurred a few times. V usage is TRBV6-5 and J usage is TRBJ1-6; 8 nucleotides align to TRBD1. The CDR3 has 16 residues. Per the germline V gene, CDR1 is MNHEY and CDR2 is SVGAGI. The V gene end was trimmed by 1 base and the J gene end by 7 bases; junction bases not matched to a gene: 6. CDR3 region: CASSYFQGAGNSPLHF. The CDR3 DNA is TGTGCCAGCAGTTACTTTCAGGGGGCAGGGAATTCACCCCTCCACTTT.

This chain joins TRBV30 and TRBJ2-1, with TRBD2 matching over 13 bases. The ends lost 5 bases at V and 8 bases at J; junction bases unmatched: 9. The CDR3 spans 15 residues. Germline V gene data show CDR1 as GTSNPN and CDR2 as SVGIG (reference sequence). CDR3 amino acids: CAWQLAGGPMDEQFF. As DNA, the CDR3 is TGTGCCTGGCAACTAGCGGGAGGGCCTATGGATGAGCAGTTCTTC.

The sample holds many counts of this clone. The rearrangement joins TRBV6-6 to TRBJ1-1, with D tentatively TRBD1 (6 bases). V lost 6 bases to trimming and J lost 5 bases, with 19 bases between them. The length of the CDR3 is 15 residues. Germline CDR1 is MNHNY and CDR2 is SVGAGI (reference sequence). The CDR3 is CASRDRTGKGTEAFF. The CDR3 DNA sequence: TGTGCCAGCAGGGACCGAACAGGGAAGGGAACTGAAGCTTTCTTT.

The rearrangement joins TRBV15 to TRBJ1-4; TRBD1 might be the D (6 bases). The CDR3 runs 17 residues. From germline, CDR1 is LNHNV and CDR2 YYDKDF (reference sequence). Trimming left V 0 bases short and J 4 bases short, with 15 bases between. The CDR3 sequence is CATSREGMTGLNEKLFF. The DNA of the CDR3 is TGTGCCACCAGCAGAGAGGGAATGACAGGCCTTAATGAAAAACTGTTTTTT.

Of note for this clone: The sample carries other DNA sequences with the same CDR3. This sequence joins TRBV10-3 and TRBJ2-7; 12 nucleotides match TRBD2. The germline V gene has CDR1 ENHRY and CDR2 SYGVKD. Trimming cost V 4 bases and J 7 bases; bases outside gene matches: 8. The CDR3 spans 15 residues. The CDR3 reads CAISASSGRAGEQYF. In DNA, the CDR3 is TGTGCCATCAGTGCCTCTAGCGGGAGGGCGGGTGAGCAGTACTTC.

CDR3 residues: CASSLGGLAGAEQFF. The CDR3 DNA sequence: TGTGCCAGCAGCTTAGGGGGACTAGCGGGAGCTGAGCAGTTCTTC. The chain has TRBV7-6 and TRBJ2-1; 14 positions match TRBD2. CDR3 length: 15 amino acids. Looked up from germline, CDR1 is SGHVS and CDR2 is FNYEAQ. V dropped 1 base and J dropped 9; count of bases not matched to a gene: 2.

This chain links TRBV7-9 with TRBJ1-4; no clear D. The CDR3 has 13 amino acids. V was shortened by 2 bases and J by 8 bases, with 9 bases between the two germline ends. Looked up from germline, CDR1 is SEHNR and CDR2 is FQNEAQ (reference sequence). The CDR3 reads CASSLFQWEKLFF. The DNA for the CDR3 is TGTGCCAGCAGCTTATTCCAGTGGGAAAAACTGTTTTTT.

This clone was picked up a small number of times. The chain links TRBV7-2 to TRBJ2-7; the match to TRBD2 covers 13 bases. Germline values: CDR1 SGHTA, CDR2 FQGNSA. Unmatched junction bases numbered 3, after V lost 4 bases and J lost 6 bases. The CDR3 loop spans 14 amino acids. This CDR3 reads CASSWTSGGGEQYF. Here the CDR3 DNA reads TGTGCCAGCAGCTGGACTAGCGGGGGAGGCGAGCAGTACTTC.

The V and J genes are TRBV7-2 and TRBJ1-6, with D maybe TRBD1 (5 bases). The CDR3 is made up of 16 amino acids. Germline lookup yields CDR1 SGHTA and CDR2 FQGNSA. V was trimmed by 5 bases and J by 0 bases, leaving 11 bases between them. The CDR3 sequence is CASSARQSSYNSPLHF. For the CDR3, the DNA is TGTGCCAGCAGCGCCCGACAGAGCTCCTATAATTCACCCCTCCACTTT.

The chain has TRBV28 and TRBJ1-5, with 8 positions matching TRBD1. The CDR3 spans 15 residues. Per the germline V gene, CDR1 is MDHEN and CDR2 is SYDVKM. After removal of 2 bases from V and 7 bases from J, the junction contained 7 bases not matched to a gene. CDR3 nucleotides: TGTGCCAGCAGTTTAATCGGACAGGGTAACCAGCCCCAGCATTTT. As protein: CASSLIGQGNQPQHF.

CDR3 sequence reads: CASSRLSTDTQYF. CDR3 nucleotide sequence: TGTGCCAGCAGTCGACTCAGTACAGATACGCAGTATTTT. The chain combines TRBV14 with TRBJ2-3, with no clear D. The CDR3 consists of 13 residues. The V gene's germline CDR1 is SGHDN and CDR2 FVKESK. V was trimmed by 6 bases and J by 3 bases, leaving 10 bases between them.

This clone was recorded only once. The chain has TRBV2 and TRBJ2-1; TRBD1 aligns across 10 bases. V gave up 5 bases and J gave up 3 bases; unmatched junction bases: 10. This CDR3 spans 17 amino acids. Germline values: CDR1 SNHLY, CDR2 FYNNEI. The CDR3 bases are TGTGCCAGCAGTCCCGAACCGGGACAGGGGCACTACAATGAGCAGTTCTTC. Translation gives CASSPEPGQGHYNEQFF. Combining the CDR3 with reference TRBV2 and TRBJ2-1 gives the whole variable domain EPEVTQTPSHQVTQMGQEVILRCVPISNHLYFYWYRQILGQKVEFLVSFYNNEISEKSEIFDDQFSVERPDGSNFTLKIRSTKLEDSAMYFCASSPEPGQGHYNEQFFGPGTRLTVL.